This TCR beta chain stems from a study of shared clonotypes between healthy human individuals. Notes on the study in general: Sharing across four donors was seen in 4% to 5% of naive CD4 clonotypes.

As processed by the authors: For the immunoSEQ data, sequences were junction-only without quality scores, so filtering differed. TCRdb's copy holds only in-frame clones and misses some; the assay was immunoSEQ multiplex PCR. That table is the source of V, J and clone size, and D and trimming were worked out from the DNA. Here the sample spans over 850,000 clones, roughly 74% being singletons. This CDR3 has 17 amino acids. Germline V gene lookup returns CDR1 SGHTS and CDR2 YDEGEE. J lost 0 bases, V lost 4 bases, and 7 bases had no gene match. Remarks on this clone: Antigen: not known.

Recent acute infections and vaccinations were absent in the healthy HIV-negative adult donors. The clonotype originates from a man between 18 and 29 years old in good health. Some clones in this sample may be carry-over from other donors' samples. The genes are TRBV5-8 and TRBJ1-1; 12 bases align to TRBD1. Material: memory CD4+ T cells from PBMCs. Sample subset: CD45RA-negative fraction. CDR3 amino acids: CASSAGTGGLLNTEAFF. The CDR3 nucleotides read TGTGCCAGCAGCGCGGGGACAGGGGGCCTTTTGAACACTGAAGCTTTCTTT. The complete variable domain, with remaining parts taken from reference TRBV5-8 and TRBJ1-1, reads EAGVTQSPTHLIKTRGQQATLRCSPISGHTSVYWYQQALGLGLQFLLWYDEGEERNRGNFPPRFSGRQFPNYSSELNVNALELEDSALYLCASSAGTGGLLNTEAFFGQGTRLTVV.